This T cell receptor beta chain came from a study of blood T cell repertoires in COVID-19 (dated by TCRdb to 2019 to 2021). Notes on the research overall: Samples from collaborators originated in the United States, Italy and Spain and spanned both the acute and convalescent phases of COVID-19. The material from the prospective study consisted of cDNA or gDNA derived from T cells, B-cell-depleted T cells, or PBMCs. The dataset comprised deeply sampled blood TCRbeta repertoires from subjects exposed to, actively infected with, or recovered from COVID-19. A freely available public database, intended as a resource for researchers studying the immune response to SARS-CoV-2, is where the repertoires were released. Samples came from the ongoing ImmuneRACE study (first 160 participants) plus 1,254 subjects from 6 global collaborators. Sample metadata almost always included a de-identified subject ID, COVID-19 status, age in years and sex. Where available, HLA class I and class II types were taken from metadata supplied by the sample provider and were not determined by assay-based typing.

Whole blood was collected in K2EDTA tubes by collaborating institutions according to the institutions' own protocols. For TCRbeta analysis, collaborators shipped samples as frozen whole blood, isolated PBMCs, or DNA extracted from either of those sample types. TCRbeta CDR3 regions were amplified from genomic DNA using the immunoSEQ Assay, a bias-controlled multiplex PCR. Under the source paper's analysis protocol: The number of nucleated cells in each sample was estimated by amplification of reference gene primers within the assay. To quantify the absolute abundance of each unique TCRbeta CDR3 rearrangement, sequence reads were collapsed and filtered. For each sample, productive Simpson clonality was calculated by taking the square root of Simpson's diversity index across productive rearrangements. TCRdb holds this immuneACCESS table with in-frame rearrangements only. Some clones are missing; in checked studies, unresolved V genes explain under half, and the rest has no known cause. Clone size and V and J calls were adopted from that table, with D and trimming inferred from the DNA. Across this sample there are 61,000 or so clones, with approximately 80% seen only once. The top ten constitute less than 7% of the sample.

To note about this clone: The antigen it recognizes is unknown. Base qualities are not recorded, but no much larger clone differs from it by a single base.

V and J are truncated by 5 bases and 6 bases respectively, leaving an intervening sequence of 14 bases. The CDR3 has 14 amino acids, counting the end cysteine and phenylalanine. Of the read, only the CDR3 DNA is kept; its 42 bases are in frame from base 1. According to the germline V gene (reference sequence), CDR1 reads LNHDA and CDR2 reads SQIVND. Study-wide findings and limitations: The quantity of clinical and demographic metadata differed by source and by participant and was supplied without curation.

The TCR originated in a woman in her seventies with acute or convalescent COVID-19. The chain couples TRBV19 to TRBJ1-5; the D gene is possibly TRBD1, with 6 bases matching. The specimen was peripheral blood. The sequenced DNA is TGTGCCAGTAGTGACCCTAGCAGGGGTCAGCCCCAGCATTTT. This yields the protein CASSDPSRGQPQHF.